The present entry profiles one T cell receptor beta chain with its context. Its antigen is undetermined. Germline assignment: CDR1 LGHDT and CDR2 YNNKEL (reference sequence). Trimming left V 0 bases short and J 6 bases short, with 5 bases between. The CDR3 is made up of 12 amino acids. Arm-PCR of CDR3 regions with iRepertoire HTBI primers generated TCR beta libraries. TCRdb re-called the multiplex PCR reads with MiXCR, one entry per CDR3 protein. The sample holds 650,000 to 700,000 distinct CDR3 sequences; about 30% are singletons and the top ten take about two fifths. The data were obtained in a study of regulatory T cells in long-lasting Graves disease. Study results and limitations: It was in persistent disease that TRBV28, TRBJ1-2 and TRBJ2-5 were favored.

Sample time point: persistent/refractory GD, antithyroid drugs over 5 years with positive TRAb. From PBMCs, RNA was extracted and then used to make the TCR library. An endocrinology department in Xi'an, China, recruited the patients. This receptor was identified in a female donor with Graves disease. Sample: peripheral blood mononuclear cells (PBMCs), taken when the disease was refractory, from a patient treated with antithyroid drugs. The rearrangement joins TRBV3-1 to TRBJ1-2, with D unresolved. The CDR3 DNA follows: TGTGCCAGCAGCCAAGAGTGGCATGGCTACACCTTC. The encoded protein is CASSQEWHGYTF.